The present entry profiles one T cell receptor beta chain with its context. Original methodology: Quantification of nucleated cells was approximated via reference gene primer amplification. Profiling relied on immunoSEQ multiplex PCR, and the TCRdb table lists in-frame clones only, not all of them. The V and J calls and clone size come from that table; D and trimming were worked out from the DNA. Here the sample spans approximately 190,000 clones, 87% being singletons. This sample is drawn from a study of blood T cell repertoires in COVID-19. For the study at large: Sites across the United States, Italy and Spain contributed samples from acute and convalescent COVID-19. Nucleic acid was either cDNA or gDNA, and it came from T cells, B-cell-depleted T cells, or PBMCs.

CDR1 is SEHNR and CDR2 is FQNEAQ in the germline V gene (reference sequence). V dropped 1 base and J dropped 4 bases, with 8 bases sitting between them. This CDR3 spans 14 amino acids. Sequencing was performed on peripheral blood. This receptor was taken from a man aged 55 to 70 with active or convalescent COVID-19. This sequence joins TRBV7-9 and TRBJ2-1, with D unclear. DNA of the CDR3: TGTGCCAGCAGCTTAGGACAACCTTACAATGAGCAGTTCTTC. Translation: CASSLGQPYNEQFF.